These 14 T cell receptor beta chains were all obtained from the same sample, sequenced in a study of blood T cell repertoires in COVID-19. The assay was immunoSEQ multiplex PCR, and TCRdb's table has in-frame clones only and misses some. This repertoire shows about 200,000 clones, roughly 85% found once; its top ten account for nearly 5%. The sequenced sample was PBMCs or T cells enriched from blood (not recorded which). All receptors come from a woman between 45 and 60 years old who had been exposed to COVID-19.

The chain is built from TRBV12-5 and TRBJ2-2, with D maybe TRBD2 (7 bases). V was pared by 2 bases and J by 5 bases, with 12 bases between. The CDR3 contains 15 residues. Per the germline V gene, CDR1 is LGHNT and CDR2 is FRNRAP. CDR3 coding DNA: TGTGCTAGTGGTTTGACCGGGGGGCCGACCGGGGAGCTGTTTTTT. It encodes CASGLTGGPTGELFF. The full variable domain, in which reference TRBV12-5 and TRBJ2-2 provide the parts outside the CDR3, is DARVTQTPRHKVTEMGQEVTMRCQPILGHNTVFWYRQTMMQGLELLAYFRNRAPLDDSGMPKDRFSAEMPDATLATLKIQPSEPRDSAVYFCASGLTGGPTGELFFGEGSRLTVL.

V gene TRBV1 combines with J gene TRBJ2-7; the DNA was not used to check the table's D call, TRBD2. TRBV1 constitutes a pseudogene. The CDR3 has 11 amino acids. The CDR3 spells CTSRLSEKQYF. The CDR3 nucleotides read TGCACCAGCAGGCTTAGTGAAAAGCAGTACTTC.

This sequence joins TRBV5-6 and TRBJ1-1; D not certain. Germline values: CDR1 SGHDT, CDR2 YYEEEE. Deletions cut 6 bases from V and 0 bases from J, with 12 bases between. The CDR3 sequence is 14 residues long. This chain's CDR3 is CASTPRRMNTEAFF. The CDR3 region has the DNA TGTGCCAGCACCCCTCGGCGGATGAACACTGAAGCTTTCTTT.

The genes are TRBV10-2 and TRBJ1-5; 7 bases fit TRBD1. This CDR3 is 14 amino acids long. J lost 4 bases, V lost 11 bases, and 11 bases had no gene match. The germline gives CDR1 WSHSY, CDR2 SAAADI. The DNA for the CDR3 is TGCGCCTCCCAAGGGACAGCGACTAATCAGCCCCAGCATTTT. It codes for CASQGTATNQPQHF.

The table lists this clone with a count of one. The chain couples TRBV5-1 to TRBJ1-2, with 8 bases identical to TRBD1. The CDR3 has 16 residues. Germline values: CDR1 SGHRS, CDR2 YFSETQ. V lost 0 bases, J lost 6 bases, and 10 bases stayed unmatched. The CDR3, as DNA: TGCGCCAGCAGCTTGGGTCAGGGGGCCCGATCGGATGGCTACACCTTC. Encoded protein: CASSLGQGARSDGYTF.

Of note for this clone: The sample holds other DNA sequences that translate to the same CDR3. The chain joins TRBV30 to TRBJ1-5; 7 bases fit TRBD1. The CDR3 runs 13 residues. Unmatched junction bases numbered 1, after V lost 1 base and J lost 4 bases. The germline V gene encodes CDR1 GTSNPN and CDR2 SVGIG (reference sequence). CDR3 DNA: TGTGCCTGGAGTGGACAGGGAAATCAGCCCCAGCATTTT. This encodes CAWSGQGNQPQHF.

This clone was seen only a few times. At one end the junction does not follow the germline gene, possibly because of a read error. The chain carries TRBV20-1 and TRBJ2-5; D may match TRBD1 or TRBD2 (5 bases each). The length of the CDR3 is 16 residues. Per the germline V gene, CDR1 is DFQATT and CDR2 is SNEGSKA (reference sequence). This CDR3 is CSASEGLANIQGTQYF. The DNA for the CDR3 is TGCAGTGCTAGTGAGGGGTTAGCGAACATCCAAGGGACCCAGTACTTC.

The gene calls are TRBV6-2 or TRBV6-3 and TRBJ2-3; TRBD2 aligns across 7 bases. V trimming: 0 bases; J trimming: 1 base; junction bases outside the gene matches: 7. The germline CDR1 and CDR2 sequences are MNHEY and SVGEGT. This CDR3 is 17 amino acids long. In nucleotides, the CDR3 is TGTGCCAGCAGTTACTCAGGGGTGGCGGGGGGCACAGATACGCAGTATTTT. This sequence encodes CASSYSGVAGGTDTQYF.

The rearrangement joins TRBV5-6 to TRBJ2-5, with TRBD2 identical over 9 bases. Germline V CDR1 and CDR2: SGHDT, YYEEEE. The CDR3 sequence is 16 residues long. After removal of 1 base from V and 0 bases from J, the junction contained 4 bases not matched to a gene. CDR3 sequence reads: CASSLFSGGYQETQYF. The CDR3 DNA follows: TGTGCCAGCAGCTTGTTTAGCGGGGGTTACCAAGAGACCCAGTACTTC.

This clone was detected only once. The genes are TRBV3-1 (or the pseudogene TRBV3-2) and TRBJ1-2; TRBD1 is a possible D gene (5 bases). V lost 4 bases, J lost 8 bases, and 20 bases lay in between. This CDR3 has 15 amino acids. CDR1 and CDR2 (germline): LGHDT, YNNKEL (reference sequence). The CDR3 protein is CASSLSGVEGRGYTF. As DNA, the CDR3 is TGTGCCAGCAGCCTAAGCGGGGTTGAGGGGAGAGGCTACACCTTC.

The chain employs TRBV11-2 and TRBJ2-3, with D maybe TRBD2 (6 bases). V lost 5 bases, J lost 2 bases, and 11 bases lay in between. The CDR3 has 14 amino acids. CDR1 and CDR2 (germline): SGHAT, FQNNGV. DNA of the CDR3: TGTGCCAGCAGCCCACTAGCCCCCACAGATACGCAGTATTTT. It specifies CASSPLAPTDTQYF.

The CDR3 DNA follows: TGTGCCAGCAGGAGCCGGACAGGGGCAGGTGAAGCTTTCTTT. Translated: CASRSRTGAGEAFF. The chain uses TRBV3-1 (or the pseudogene TRBV3-2) and TRBJ1-1, with 9 nucleotides matching TRBD1. The CDR3 is 14 amino acids. The V gene end was trimmed by 6 bases and the J gene end by 7 bases; junction bases not matched to a gene: 9. Germline V lookup: CDR1 LGHDT, CDR2 YNNKEL (reference sequence).

This CDR3 reads CASSLKVGAQSEQYF. DNA of the CDR3: TGTGCCAGCAGCTTAAAGGTGGGGGCCCAGAGCGAGCAGTACTTC. The rearrangement joins TRBV7-2 to TRBJ2-7; D possibly corresponds to TRBD1 (6 bases). This CDR3 has 15 residues. V was clipped by 2 bases and J by 6 bases, with 17 bases between them. The germline V gene has CDR1 SGHTA and CDR2 FQGNSA.

The CDR3 DNA sequence: TGTGCCAGCAGCATCAGGGGGGATCAGCCCCAGCATTTT. Its translation is CASSIRGDQPQHF. The chain combines TRBV5-8 with TRBJ1-5; the match to TRBD1 covers 7 bases. V was clipped by 4 bases and J by 5 bases; unmatched bases: 3. CDR3 length: 13 amino acids. CDR1 and CDR2 (germline): SGHTS, YDEGEE. The full variable domain, rest sourced from reference TRBV5-8 and TRBJ1-5, is EAGVTQSPTHLIKTRGQQATLRCSPISGHTSVYWYQQALGLGLQFLLWYDEGEERNRGNFPPRFSGRQFPNYSSELNVNALELEDSALYLCASSIRGDQPQHFGDGTRLSIL.